The present entry profiles one TCR beta chain with its context. The V gene lost 6 bases and the J gene lost 4 bases, with 18 bases spanning the gap. From germline, CDR1 is MNHEY and CDR2 SVGAGI. The CDR3 length is 15 residues. A single record per CDR3 protein comes from TCRdb applying MiXCR to the RT-PCR reads. The sample carries about 700,000 distinct CDR3 sequences, about 14% recorded once. V gene TRBV6-5 combines with J gene TRBJ1-2; D is ambiguous. The origin of this receptor is a female donor in good health, serving as a healthy control. Specimen: memory CD4+ T cells from blood. CDR3 sequence (DNA): TGTGCCAGCAGCCTCGCGGAGACGACTCTCTATGGCTACACCTTC. This codes for CASSLAETTLYGYTF.